The 9 T cell receptor beta chains below come from one sample, sequenced in a study of identical twins. Using its own MiXCR run on the 5' RACE reads, TCRdb lists one record per CDR3 protein. Of some 1,600,000 distinct CDR3 sequences in the sample, around 33% are singletons; the top ten hold more than 0.25%. Material for sequencing was cord blood. These TCRs come from a newborn girl in good health.

V usage is TRBV20-1 and J usage is TRBJ1-2; D possibly corresponds to TRBD1 (5 bases). Germline assignment: CDR1 DFQATT and CDR2 SNEGSKA (reference sequence). This CDR3 comprises 12 residues. With 0 bases removed from V and 10 bases from J, the gap between germline ends came to 12 bases. CDR3 protein: CSARDIGTSYTF. The CDR3 nucleotides are TGCAGTGCTAGAGATATCGGGACTTCCTACACCTTC.

The chain is built from TRBV7-2 and TRBJ2-5; 8 bases align to TRBD2. J lost 2 bases, V lost 0 bases, and 5 bases had no gene match. In germline, CDR1 is SGHTA, CDR2 FQGNSA. This CDR3 comprises 16 residues. The CDR3 DNA follows: TGTGCCAGCAGCTTAGCCCAAGGACTAGCTCAAGAGACCCAGTACTTC. This gives the protein CASSLAQGLAQETQYF.

The sample holds a few counts of this clonotype. This chain links TRBV28 with TRBJ2-7; 11 bases match TRBD1. Germline V lookup: CDR1 MDHEN, CDR2 SYDVKM. Trimming took 6 bases from V and 4 from J; bases not matched to a gene: 11. CDR3 length: 16 amino acids. CDR3 DNA sequence: TGTGCCAGCAGGACCCCTCGGACAGGGGGCAAATACGAGCAGTACTTC. The encoded protein is CASRTPRTGGKYEQYF.

This clonotype was counted a few times. The genes are TRBV10-3 and TRBJ2-1; 9 nucleotides line up with TRBD1. The CDR3 has 14 amino acids. V dropped 8 bases and J dropped 0; count of bases not matched to a gene: 2. Germline-derived CDR1 and CDR2 are ENHRY and SYGVKD. The CDR3 DNA follows: TGTGCCATCGGGGGACAGGGCTCCTACAATGAGCAGTTCTTC. Residues: CAIGGQGSYNEQFF.

The chain is built from TRBV7-2 and TRBJ1-4, with D possibly matching TRBD1 (5 bases). Germline CDR1 reads SGHTA; CDR2 reads FQGNSA. The CDR3 spans 15 residues. Trimming pared 2 bases from V and 4 bases from J, leaving 11 bases between. As DNA, the CDR3 is TGTGCCAGCAGCTTATTGGGACTCCTTAATGAAAAACTGTTTTTT. Protein sequence: CASSLLGLLNEKLFF. Filled out from reference TRBV7-2 and TRBJ1-4, the complete variable domain reads GAGVSQSPSNKVTEKGKDVELRCDPISGHTALYWYRQSLGQGLEFLIYFQGNSAPDKSGLPSDRFSAERTGGSVSTLTIQRTQQEDSAVYLCASSLLGLLNEKLFFGSGTQLSVL.

This clonotype has a count of ten or more. The chain uses TRBV9 and TRBJ2-1; D gene unclear. Between the trimmed V and J ends, which lost 1 base and 0 bases, there was a span of 8 bases. The CDR3 is made up of 15 amino acids. Germline lookup yields CDR1 SGDLS and CDR2 YYNGEE. CDR3 nucleotides: TGTGCCAGCAGCGTAATTACGAGCTCCTACAATGAGCAGTTCTTC. Residues: CASSVITSSYNEQFF.

This chain links TRBV5-1 with TRBJ2-1; possible D gene TRBD1, 5 bases. Germline CDR1 SGHRS, CDR2 YFSETQ. The CDR3 runs to 15 residues. The ends were cut back, 4 bases at V and 8 bases at J, with 19 bases in the middle. The chain's CDR3 is CASSPGQGIGDEQFF. For the CDR3, the DNA is TGCGCCAGCAGCCCCGGGCAGGGCATAGGCGATGAGCAGTTCTTC.

On this clonotype: Germline and junction disagree at one end, which may indicate a read error. The V call is TRBV24-1, the J call TRBJ2-4; TRBD2 agrees at 8 bases. In germline, CDR1 is KGHDR, CDR2 SFDVKD. This CDR3 spans 17 amino acids. CDR3 sequence reads: CATSDHTGGIAKNIRYF. CDR3 bases: TGTGCCACCAGTGATCACACGGGGGGGATAGCCAAAAACATTCGGTACTTC.

This clonotype was seen more than once but under ten times. The rearrangement links TRBV11-2 to TRBJ2-1; D is unresolved. The CDR3 has 12 amino acids. Trimming removed 0 bases from V and 10 bases from J, with 7 bases in between. Germline V gene sequence: CDR1 SGHAT, CDR2 FQNNGV. This CDR3 reads CASSLDITEQFF. DNA for the CDR3: TGTGCCAGCAGCTTAGATATAACCGAGCAGTTCTTC.